The rows below give T cell receptor beta chains drawn from one sample of a study of cytomegalovirus exposure and HLA in healthy donors. Produced via immunoSEQ multiplex PCR; TCRdb's table is partial and in-frame only. The sample lists roughly 150,000 clones; around 79% were seen once. Sequenced: PBMCs. The receptors derive from a man under 40 in good health and CMV-seropositive. The CDR3 runs from the conserved cysteine through the conserved F or W. The order of the fields is CDR3 length, J gene, V gene, D gene, clone size, CDR3 DNA, CDR3 protein. A D gene is named only where the DNA matches it firmly. Some rows have no size entry. The others give once, few or many, or a class for an expanded clone.

CDR3 length: 14; J gene: TRBJ2-5; V gene: TRBV19; D gene: TRBD2; clone size: NA; CDR3 DNA: TGTGCCAGTAGTATCCGGACTAGTTTTGAGACCCAGTACTTC; CDR3 protein: CASSIRTSFETQYF
CDR3 length: 16; J gene: TRBJ2-6; V gene: TRBV27; D gene: TRBD1; clone size: few; CDR3 DNA: TGTGCCAGCGCAGACAGGGTTCTCTCTGGGGCCAACGTCCTGACTTTC; CDR3 protein: CASADRVLSGANVLTF
CDR3 length: 17; J gene: TRBJ1-2; V gene: TRBV7-2; D gene: TRBD1; clone size: few; CDR3 DNA: TGTGCCAGCAGCCCGCCAAAGGGGGCGCAGGTCGACTATGGCTACACCTTC; CDR3 protein: CASSPPKGAQVDYGYTF
CDR3 length: 13; J gene: TRBJ2-3; V gene: TRBV5-4; D gene: NA; clone size: NA; CDR3 DNA: TGTGCCAGCACAACCCCGGGCACAGATACGCAGTATTTT; CDR3 protein: CASTTPGTDTQYF
CDR3 length: 16; J gene: TRBJ2-5; V gene: TRBV9; D gene: TRBD1; clone size: NA; CDR3 DNA: TGTGCCAGCAGCGTAGGGGGCGGACAGGGGTGGGAGACCCAGTACTTC; CDR3 protein: CASSVGGGQGWETQYF
CDR3 length: 15; J gene: TRBJ1-5; V gene: TRBV18; D gene: TRBD1; clone size: NA; CDR3 DNA: TGTGCCAGCTCATCGACAGGGTCTGGCAATCAGCCCCAGCATTTT; CDR3 protein: CASSSTGSGNQPQHF
CDR3 length: 17; J gene: TRBJ2-7; V gene: TRBV5-1; D gene: NA; clone size: NA; CDR3 DNA: TGCGCCAGCAGCTTGGCCAGGGGGGCGCCCCCTACCTACGAGCAGTACTTC; CDR3 protein: CASSLARGAPPTYEQYF
CDR3 length: 16; J gene: TRBJ1-1; V gene: TRBV2; D gene: TRBD1; clone size: few; CDR3 DNA: TGTGCCAGCAGGCTCCCTAGGACAGGCCTCGGGGCTGAAGCTTTCTTT; CDR3 protein: CASRLPRTGLGAEAFF
CDR3 length: 14; J gene: TRBJ2-7; V gene: TRBV4-3; D gene: NA; clone size: NA; CDR3 DNA: TGCGCCAGCAGCCAAGGGGGCGGATCCTACGAGCAGTACTTC; CDR3 protein: CASSQGGGSYEQYF
CDR3 length: 15; J gene: TRBJ1-1; V gene: TRBV9; D gene: NA; clone size: NA; CDR3 DNA: TGTGCCAGCAGCGTTCTGGGGGCGGGGAACACTGAAGCTTTCTTT; CDR3 protein: CASSVLGAGNTEAFF
CDR3 length: 12; J gene: TRBJ1-1; V gene: TRBV30; D gene: NA; clone size: NA; CDR3 DNA: TGTGCTCGAGGACAACGTGACACTGAAGCTTTCTTT; CDR3 protein: CARGQRDTEAFF
CDR3 length: 14; J gene: TRBJ2-7; V gene: TRBV6-1; D gene: TRBD1; clone size: NA; CDR3 DNA: TGTGCCAGCAGTGGGACAGGGGCGCACTACGAGCAGTACTTC; CDR3 protein: CASSGTGAHYEQYF
CDR3 length: 14; J gene: TRBJ2-7; V gene: TRBV5-6; D gene: TRBD1; clone size: NA; CDR3 DNA: TGTGCCAGCAGCGGTCGGGACAGCTCCTACGAGCAGTACTTC; CDR3 protein: CASSGRDSSYEQYF
CDR3 length: 12; J gene: TRBJ2-7; V gene: TRBV28; D gene: NA; clone size: NA; CDR3 DNA: TGTGCCAGCAGTTTACAGTCCTACGAGCAGTACTTC; CDR3 protein: CASSLQSYEQYF
CDR3 length: 14; J gene: TRBJ2-7; V gene: TRBV7-2; D gene: TRBD1; clone size: NA; CDR3 DNA: TGTGCCAGCAGCTCCGGACAGGCCGCCTACGAGCAGTACTTC; CDR3 protein: CASSSGQAAYEQYF
CDR3 length: 16; J gene: TRBJ2-5; V gene: TRBV28; D gene: TRBD1; clone size: NA; CDR3 DNA: TGTGCCAGCAGTTTATCCGGACAGGGCGAACAAGAGACCCAGTACTTC; CDR3 protein: CASSLSGQGEQETQYF
CDR3 length: 12; J gene: TRBJ1-1; V gene: TRBV9; D gene: NA; clone size: NA; CDR3 DNA: TGTGCCAGCACGCGGGGCTACACTGAAGCTTTCTTT; CDR3 protein: CASTRGYTEAFF